The 25 T cell receptor beta chains given below trace back to one sample, sequenced in a study of T cell responses to AZD1222 COVID-19 vaccine (dated by TCRdb to 2020 to 2022). Interpreted using the paper, the time point label stands for: baseline before first vaccination. The sample's treatment or condition label, in plain terms: meningococcal conjugate vaccine given as trial control. Library generation was performed with the immunoSEQ multiplex PCR assay. TCRdb obtained this table from immuneACCESS and retained in-frame rearrangements with V and J assigned. These tables miss some clones; where compared with another copy, unresolved V genes account for less than half of the shortfall, and the remainder is unexplained. This sample gives about 130,000 clones in total; approximately 85% of them show up just once. The ten top clones hold approximately 19% of the sample. This specimen consisted of peripheral blood, obtained on day 0 of MenACWY control vaccination. The receptors shown here come from an adult in good health.

This clone was counted a few times. This chain uses TRBV5-6 with TRBJ2-7; TRBD1 matches at 10 bases. The germline gives CDR1 SGHDT, CDR2 YYEEEE. J gave up 4 bases and V 4 bases, and 8 bases lay outside the gene matches. This CDR3 has 15 amino acids. The CDR3 DNA sequence: TGTGCCAGCAGCCCGTTGACAGGGGGCAGGTACGAGCAGTACTTC. Translating gives CASSPLTGGRYEQYF.

V gene TRBV5-1 combines with J gene TRBJ2-5; maybe TRBD1 (5 bases). This CDR3 is built from 14 residues. V was clipped by 2 bases and J by 4 bases, with 12 bases between them. The germline CDR1 and CDR2 sequences are SGHRS and YFSETQ. The CDR3 bases are TGCGCCAGCAGCTTAGCGACAGCTATAGAGACCCAGTACTTC. It encodes CASSLATAIETQYF.

J is TRBJ1-2 and V is TRBV3-1 (or the pseudogene TRBV3-2); TRBD1 might be the D (5 bases). V gave up 6 bases and J gave up 10 bases, with 12 bases separating them. Per germline, CDR1 LGHDT and CDR2 YNNKEL (reference sequence). The CDR3 sequence is 11 residues long. CDR3 coding DNA: TGTGCCAGCAGTCAGACAGCAGTCTACACCTTC. Translation: CASSQTAVYTF.

The chain carries TRBV9 and TRBJ2-7; 9 bases agree with TRBD1. Trimming cost V 0 bases and J 0 bases; bases outside gene matches: 1. Looked up from germline, CDR1 is SGDLS and CDR2 is YYNGEE. The CDR3 length is 15 residues. The CDR3 region has the DNA TGTGCCAGCAGCGTAGAGGGACAGGGCTCCTACGAGCAGTACTTC. It is translated as CASSVEGQGSYEQYF.

The chain recombines TRBV19 with TRBJ2-1; 7 bases agree with TRBD2. The V segment lost 2 bases and the J segment 3 bases; nucleotides outside the gene matches: 10. There are 17 residues in the CDR3. Germline V CDR1 and CDR2: LNHDA, SQIVND (reference sequence). Here the CDR3 DNA reads TGTGCCAGTAGTATAATGGGGAGGGCCGGCTACTACAATGAGCAGTTCTTC. Its protein product is CASSIMGRAGYYNEQFF.

The chain recombines TRBV5-7 with TRBJ2-7, with TRBD1 matching 12 bases. TRBV5-7 has ORF status, its function being uncertain. V lost 5 bases to trimming and J lost 0 bases; unmatched junction nucleotides: 9. The CDR3 covers 17 residues. The CDR3 loop reads CASRPGTGGLSSYEQYF. The CDR3 DNA is TGTGCCAGCAGACCCGGGACAGGGGGCCTTAGCTCCTACGAGCAGTACTTC.

J is TRBJ2-3 and V is TRBV6-6, with a possible D match to TRBD2 (7 bases). The V end lost 4 bases, the J end lost 3 bases, and 14 bases lay between the germline ends. CDR1 is MNHNY and CDR2 is SVGAGI in the germline V gene (reference sequence). This CDR3 contains 15 residues. As DNA, the CDR3 is TGTGCCAGCAGTTTTACTAGGGGGGGGACAGATACGCAGTATTTT. Its translation: CASSFTRGGTDTQYF.

The chain recombines TRBV19 with TRBJ2-7; possibly TRBD2 for D (7 bases). V was pared by 3 bases and J by 5 bases, with 17 bases between. Germline assignment: CDR1 LNHDA and CDR2 SQIVND (reference sequence). The CDR3 is 15 amino acids. CDR3 protein: CASSISGGRANEQYF. CDR3 in DNA: TGTGCCAGTAGTATTTCGGGGGGCAGGGCAAACGAGCAGTACTTC.

The chain carries TRBV20-1 and TRBJ2-6, with D tentatively TRBD1 (5 bases). Germline lookup yields CDR1 DFQATT and CDR2 SNEGSKA (reference sequence). V lost 3 bases and J lost 2, with 17 bases in between. CDR3 size: 17 residues. The DNA for the CDR3 is TGCAGTGCTAGTTCCCCGGACGCAGGGCCTGGGGCCAACGTCCTGACTTTC. Amino acids: CSASSPDAGPGANVLTF.

This chain connects TRBV27 to TRBJ2-7, with TRBD2 as a possible D gene (6 bases). CDR3 length equals 16 residues. Trimming cost V 5 bases and J 6 bases, with 23 bases left between them. Germline V CDR1 and CDR2: MNHEY, SMNVEV (reference sequence). CDR3 DNA sequence: TGTGCCAGCAGTCCGAGGATAAGACTAGAGGGAGGCGAGCAGTACTTC. This sequence encodes CASSPRIRLEGGEQYF.

V and J are TRBV18 and TRBJ2-1, with 10 bases fitting TRBD2. The V gene end was trimmed by 2 bases and the J gene end by 10 bases; junction bases not matched to a gene: 2. Germline V gene sequence: CDR1 KGHSH, CDR2 LQKENI. This CDR3 contains 13 residues. CDR3 sequence: CASSPGAGGEQFF. CDR3 sequence (DNA): TGTGCCAGCTCACCAGGAGCGGGGGGGGAGCAGTTCTTC.

The sample holds one count of this clone. The chain couples TRBV7-9 to TRBJ2-2; D gene ambiguous. Germline CDR1 is SEHNR and CDR2 is FQNEAQ (reference sequence). The CDR3 is 15 amino acids. V was pared by 5 bases and J by 3 bases, with 13 bases between. As DNA, the CDR3 is TGTGCCAGCAGCCCCTTTGAAGTTCACACCGGGGAGCTGTTTTTT. It yields the protein CASSPFEVHTGELFF.

V usage is TRBV5-1 and J usage is TRBJ2-5; 10 positions match TRBD1. The ends lost 3 bases at V and 4 bases at J; junction bases unmatched: 9. Germline V gene lookup returns CDR1 SGHRS and CDR2 YFSETQ. The CDR3 spans 16 residues. CDR3 loop: CASSWDERDRGETQYF. The CDR3 coding sequence is TGCGCCAGCAGCTGGGACGAACGGGACAGGGGAGAGACCCAGTACTTC.

The chain has TRBV21-1 and TRBJ2-2; the table calls TRBD2, which could not be checked here. TRBV21-1 is marked as a pseudogene. This CDR3 has 18 residues. The DNA of the CDR3 is TGTGCCAGCACTCCCGCAGGGGGGACTAGCGGGGTCACCGGGGAGCTGTTTTTT. It yields the protein CASTPAGGTSGVTGELFF.

The chain employs TRBV5-1 and TRBJ2-1, with TRBD2 matching over 14 bases. The CDR3 consists of 16 residues. CDR1 and CDR2 from the germline V gene are SGHRS and YFSETQ. Losses at the gene ends were 4 bases for V and 8 bases for J; bases not matched to a gene: 8. In DNA, the CDR3 is TGCGCCAGCAGCGACGACGGACTAGCGGGAGGATATGAGCAGTTCTTC. Its protein product is CASSDDGLAGGYEQFF.

This chain joins TRBV5-1 and TRBJ1-3, with D perhaps matching TRBD1 (5 bases). V lost 1 base and J lost 11, with 13 bases in between. This CDR3 is 13 amino acids long. Germline CDR1 SGHRS, CDR2 YFSETQ. The CDR3 DNA follows: TGCGCCAGCAGCTTGAGGGTAGGGGCGCCCATATATTTT. Protein product: CASSLRVGAPIYF.

The chain couples TRBV6-4 to TRBJ1-2, with D tentatively TRBD1 (5 bases). V lost 6 bases and J lost 1, with 18 bases in between. This CDR3 region has 16 residues. Germline CDR1 MRHNA, CDR2 SNTAGT. CDR3 loop: CASRPVGEELNYGYTF. DNA of the CDR3: TGTGCCAGCAGGCCTGTAGGGGAGGAGCTTAACTATGGCTACACCTTC.

This chain uses TRBV15 with TRBJ2-7; D call uncertain. The ends were cut back, 2 bases at V and 0 bases at J, with 5 bases in the middle. Germline assignment: CDR1 LNHNV and CDR2 YYDKDF (reference sequence). The CDR3 spans 13 residues. Here the CDR3 DNA reads TGTGCCACCAGCAGACTAGGCTCCTACGAGCAGTACTTC. It encodes CATSRLGSYEQYF.

The chain is built from TRBV5-1 and TRBJ1-1; tentatively, D is TRBD1 (6 bases). Germline loops: CDR1 SGHRS, CDR2 YFSETQ. The CDR3 extends over 17 amino acids. Between the trimmed V and J ends, which lost 7 bases and 4 bases, there was a span of 26 bases. This CDR3 reads CASGEQGLLSQSTEAFF. The CDR3 DNA follows: TGCGCCAGCGGCGAACAGGGCCTATTGTCGCAGAGCACTGAAGCTTTCTTT.

A remark on this clone: This specimen includes other DNA sequences encoding the same CDR3. The J gene is TRBJ1-2, the V gene TRBV27; D gene uncertain. This CDR3 is 13 amino acids long. CDR1 is MNHEY, CDR2 SMNVEV, per germline (reference sequence). Trimming removed 2 bases from V and 2 bases from J, with 6 bases in between. The CDR3: CASSLRENYGYTF. The DNA of the CDR3 is TGTGCCAGCAGTTTACGGGAGAACTATGGCTACACCTTC.

The gene calls are TRBV6-6 and TRBJ2-3, with 7 positions matching TRBD2. This CDR3 comprises 14 residues. CDR1 and CDR2 from the germline V gene are MNHNY and SVGAGI (reference sequence). V shed 6 bases and J 3 bases; nucleotides not matched to a gene: 6. DNA for the CDR3: TGTGCCAGCAGACGAGGGAGGGAGACAGATACGCAGTATTTT. It specifies CASRRGRETDTQYF.

V and J are TRBV19 and TRBJ1-3; the D gene is possibly TRBD1 (6 bases). The CDR3 is 15 residues long. Between the trimmed V and J ends, which lost 7 bases and 5 bases, there was a span of 18 bases. CDR1 is LNHDA, CDR2 SQIVND, per germline (reference sequence). CDR3 sequence: CASTQTPDSRNTIYF. The CDR3 nucleotides are TGTGCCAGTACCCAAACCCCGGACAGCAGAAACACCATATATTTT.

This chain uses TRBV10-3 with TRBJ2-3; D is perhaps TRBD2 (6 bases). V lost 7 bases and J lost 5, with 16 bases in between. This CDR3 region has 14 residues. Germline CDR1 is ENHRY and CDR2 is SYGVKD. In DNA form, the CDR3 reads TGTGCCATCACCCCGGAGGGATTTGGAGATACGCAGTATTTT. Translation gives CAITPEGFGDTQYF.

J is TRBJ2-7 and V is TRBV13; 7 nucleotides align to TRBD2. Germline CDR1 and CDR2: PRHDT and FYEKMQ (reference sequence). The CDR3 extends over 15 amino acids. The trim removed 6 bases at V and 3 bases at J, leaving 11 bases unmatched. The CDR3 reads CASSHGLADDYEQYF. The CDR3 DNA is TGTGCCAGCAGTCATGGGCTAGCGGACGACTACGAGCAGTACTTC.

A single count supports this clone. The V and J genes are TRBV11-2 and TRBJ2-5; D is possibly TRBD2 (5 bases). CDR1 and CDR2 from the germline V gene are SGHAT and FQNNGV. The ends were cut back, 4 bases at V and 4 bases at J, with 16 bases in the middle. The CDR3 sequence is 15 residues long. The CDR3 is CASSSQARLTETQYF. The DNA for the CDR3 is TGTGCCAGCAGCTCACAAGCGCGACTAACAGAGACCCAGTACTTC.